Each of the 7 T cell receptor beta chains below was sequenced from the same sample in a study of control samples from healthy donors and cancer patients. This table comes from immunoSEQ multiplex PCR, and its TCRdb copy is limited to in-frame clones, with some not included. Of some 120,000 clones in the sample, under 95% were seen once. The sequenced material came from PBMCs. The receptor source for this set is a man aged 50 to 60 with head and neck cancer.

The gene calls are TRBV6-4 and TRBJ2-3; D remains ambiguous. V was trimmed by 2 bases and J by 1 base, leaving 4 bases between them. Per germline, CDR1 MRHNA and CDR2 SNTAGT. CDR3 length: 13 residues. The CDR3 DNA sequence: TGTGCCAGCAGTGACCGGGGCACAGATACGCAGTATTTT. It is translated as CASSDRGTDTQYF.

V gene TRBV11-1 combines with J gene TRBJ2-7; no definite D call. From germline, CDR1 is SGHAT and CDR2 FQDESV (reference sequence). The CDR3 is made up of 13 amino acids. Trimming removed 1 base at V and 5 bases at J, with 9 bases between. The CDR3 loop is CASSLVTYDEQYF. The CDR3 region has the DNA TGTGCCAGCAGCTTAGTGACTTACGACGAGCAGTACTTC.

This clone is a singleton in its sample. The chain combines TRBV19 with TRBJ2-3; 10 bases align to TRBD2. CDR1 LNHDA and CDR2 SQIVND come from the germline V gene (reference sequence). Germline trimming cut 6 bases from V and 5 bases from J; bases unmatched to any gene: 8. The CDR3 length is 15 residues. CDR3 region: CASSRLAGVGDTQYF. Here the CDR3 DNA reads TGTGCCAGTAGCCGCCTAGCGGGGGTTGGAGATACGCAGTATTTT. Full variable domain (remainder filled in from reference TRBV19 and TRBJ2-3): DGGITQSPKYLFRKEGQNVTLSCEQNLNHDAMYWYRQDPGQGLRLIYYSQIVNDFQKGDIAEGYSVSREKKESFPLTVTSAQKNPTAFYLCASSRLAGVGDTQYFGPGTRLTVL.

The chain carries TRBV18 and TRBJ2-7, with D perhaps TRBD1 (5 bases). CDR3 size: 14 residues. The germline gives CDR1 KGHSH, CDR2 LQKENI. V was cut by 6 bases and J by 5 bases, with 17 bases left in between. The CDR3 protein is CASSGPSKVDEQYF. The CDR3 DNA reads TGTGCCAGCTCGGGGCCGTCCAAGGTCGACGAGCAGTACTTC.

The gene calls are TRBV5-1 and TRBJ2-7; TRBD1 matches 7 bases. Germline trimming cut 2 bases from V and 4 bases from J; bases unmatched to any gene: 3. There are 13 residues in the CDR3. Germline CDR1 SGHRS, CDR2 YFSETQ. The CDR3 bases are TGCGCCAGCAGCTTACAGGGGAAGTACGAGCAGTACTTC. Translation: CASSLQGKYEQYF.

The CDR3 bases are TGTGCCAGCTCACCACTAGACAGCTCTGGGGCCAACGTCCTGACTTTC. Its protein product is CASSPLDSSGANVLTF. The chain is built from TRBV18 and TRBJ2-6, with a weak D call TRBD1 (5 bases). This CDR3 is 16 amino acids long. The V gene's germline CDR1 is KGHSH and CDR2 LQKENI. With 1 base removed from V and 0 bases from J, the gap between germline ends came to 7 bases. Full variable domain (missing parts from reference TRBV18 and TRBJ2-6): NAGVMQNPRHLVRRRGQEARLRCSPMKGHSHVYWYRQLPEEGLKFMVYLQKENIIDESGMPKERFSAEFPKEGPSILRIQQVVRGDSAAYFCASSPLDSSGANVLTFGAGSRLTVL.

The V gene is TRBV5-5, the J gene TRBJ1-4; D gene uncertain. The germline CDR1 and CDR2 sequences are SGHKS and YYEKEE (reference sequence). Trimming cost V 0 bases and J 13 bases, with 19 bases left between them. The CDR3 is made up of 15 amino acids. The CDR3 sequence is CASSLDPLIRTRLFF. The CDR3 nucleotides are TGTGCCAGCAGCTTGGACCCTCTAATAAGAACTCGACTGTTTTTT. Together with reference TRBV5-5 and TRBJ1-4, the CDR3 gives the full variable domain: DAGVTQSPTHLIKTRGQQVTLRCSPISGHKSVSWYQQVLGQGPQFIFQYYEKEERGRGNFPDRFSARQFPNYSSELNVNALLLGDSALYLCASSLDPLIRTRLFFGSGTQLSVL.